This T cell receptor (beta chain) comes out of a study of PD-1 blockade in classical Hodgkin lymphoma. Study-wide points: Reports indicated that newly diagnosed patients had lower baseline TCR diversity than healthy donors did. At C4D1, TCR diversity had climbed significantly for CD4+ cells, though not for CD8+ cells. Complete responders matched newly diagnosed patients in baseline diversity. Those patients who began receiving nivolumab less than 1 year after ASCT had lower diversity, and they were excluded.

The CDR3 is made up of 11 amino acids. The germline V gene encodes CDR1 SEHNR and CDR2 FQNEAQ (reference sequence). Trimming cost V 10 bases and J 6 bases; bases outside gene matches: 2. Comments on this clone: The antigen is unknown.

All the patients suffered relapse after autologous stem cell transplantation, and brentuximab vedotin exposure differed. Data came from immunoSEQ multiplex PCR; TCRdb stores just in-frame clones and leaves some out. The sample records roughly 20,000 clones, roughly 83% being singletons. The source is a human donor with classical Hodgkin lymphoma. The chain links TRBV7-9 to TRBJ2-2; TRBD1 aligns across 7 bases. The sample was peripheral blood mononuclear cells (PBMCs), taken at baseline. CDR3 sequence reads: CANRGPGELFF. CDR3 coding DNA: TGTGCCAACAGGGGCCCCGGGGAGCTGTTTTTT.